This T cell receptor (beta chain) was profiled in a study of T cells after yellow fever vaccination. TCRdb fed the 5' RACE reads into MiXCR, producing one record per CDR3 protein. The sample holds around 46,000 distinct CDR3 sequences, about 7% seen once. The table lists this clonotype with many counts. CDR1 is ENHRY and CDR2 is SYGVKD in the germline V gene. V dropped 9 bases and J dropped 2 bases, with 13 bases sitting between them. The CDR3 is 13 amino acids. This sample comprised CD8+ T cells not binding an NS4B(214-222) dextramer, sorted from PBMCs, obtained 45 days after the yellow fever booster vaccination. The clonotype was recovered from a young man who received the YFV17D yellow fever vaccine. The V and J genes are TRBV10-3 and TRBJ1-1; D is uncertain. In DNA, the CDR3 is TGTGCCATGGGCGATGAGAGTAACACTGAAGCTTTCTTT. This codes for CAMGDESNTEAFF.